This TCR beta chain derives from a study of blood T cell repertoires in COVID-19. Study background: Acute-phase and convalescent COVID-19 samples originated in the United States, Italy and Spain. Nucleic acid was either cDNA or gDNA, and it came from T cells, B-cell-depleted T cells, or PBMCs.

Germline V gene lookup returns CDR1 SQVTM and CDR2 ANQGSEA. This CDR3 is built from 13 residues. V lost 5 bases to trimming and J lost 3 bases; unmatched junction nucleotides: 4. Authors' methods: How many nucleated cells were present was estimated from reference gene primer amplification. Only in-frame clones appear in the TCRdb table, and some are missing; sequencing was by immunoSEQ multiplex PCR. For V, J and clone size, that table is used; D and trimming come from the DNA. Of 200,000 to 300,000 clones listed, 80% to 90% are singletons. Sequencing input: peripheral blood. The chain links TRBV29-1 to TRBJ1-1, with 9 bases identical to TRBD1. The sequence came from an older man with acute or convalescent COVID-19. The CDR3 reads CSVRRDRDTEAFF. CDR3 nucleotides: TGCAGCGTTCGACGGGACAGGGACACTGAAGCTTTCTTT.